This section outlines one TCR beta chain sequence together with its context. The antigen this receptor binds is unknown. Per-base quality was not reported, and no clone a single base away is much larger than it. The CDR3, cysteine through phenylalanine, is 12 amino acids long. Just CDR3 DNA is preserved here, 36 bases in frame from base 1. As encoded in the germline V gene (reference sequence), CDR1 is SEHNR while CDR2 is FQNEAQ. V was cut back by 8 bases and J by 1 base, leaving a gap of 6 bases between them. These data originate in a study of HIV-infected patients and healthy controls (dated 2014 in TCRdb). Study-wide context: Whether deep TCR repertoire sequencing of small blood samples from HIV patients could capture immune perturbation and reconstitution was tested in the study.

Whole blood was used without fractionating the cells, so the repertoire represented all peripheral T cells without sorting. Roughly 10 uninfected healthy donors were sampled as controls, a few of whom were sampled twice roughly 3 months apart. For RNA extraction, around 2.5 ml of peripheral blood was drawn into Tempus tubes. Residual genomic DNA was removed with the TURBO-DNase kit and globin mRNA was depleted with GLOBINclear. Reverse transcription of approximately 500 ng RNA was performed with SuperScript III using primers directed against the alpha and beta constant regions. Separate alpha and beta chain libraries were generated by chain-specific third strand synthesis with multiplexing indices. The protocol used a single primer pair to amplify all rearrangements within a chain, which avoided primer bias, and attached molecular barcodes to each cDNA molecule. Purified cDNA was ligated with T4 RNA Ligase 1 onto a 5' RACE adapter bearing a random hexamer and the SP2 sequencing primer site. The authors primed second strand synthesis from the SP2 site with Phusion polymerase and used slow temperature ramps to favor optimal annealing. Joined together, two random hexamer sequences that had both been added before amplification formed the 12-nucleotide barcode of each molecule. An amplification PCR of approximately 25 cycles with P5s and P7 primers came after a short first PCR that had added P5 and P7 adapter elements plus a second index. In total the libraries went through roughly 30 PCR cycles, after which the libraries were quantified on a Qubit, sized on a Bioanalyzer, and diluted to around 4 nM. The normalized libraries were sequenced on an Illumina MiSeq using 2 x 250 paired-end kits. Into around 9.4 ul Tris-Cl, the reverse transcription reactions were eluted following cleanup on MinElute columns. Adapter ligations were incubated for around 22 hours at 16 degrees C and subsequently purified with AMPure XP beads at a 1:1 ratio. In the paper's pipeline: Demultiplexed FASTQ files were processed with a modified Decombinator that output V, J, insert and barcode information. Sequences that shared a barcode but differed from the dominant sequence were discarded as errors, and original cDNA molecules were estimated by counting barcodes clustered at Levenshtein distance 3. The R packages ineq, vegan, igraph and RCytoscape were used for downstream analyses, with IMGT nomenclature and CDR3 definitions applied. V gene usage was calculated across distinct sequences, with every TCR tallied a single time to avoid skew from clonal expansion. Unique CDR3 amino acid sequences within a donor were connected in similarity networks whenever two sequences differed by a single Levenshtein edit. Published HIV-specific CDR3s (around 90 alpha, 600 to 850 beta) and CMV-specific CDR3s (around 12 alpha, over 200 beta) were compiled and searched for in the repertoires. It was shown by random subsampling to size-matched repertoires that the decreased diversity of patients was not caused by their lower sequence numbers. TCRdb's own reprocessing of the public reads used fastp at Q25 and MiXCR and kept productive beta chains. Rows are combined by CDR3 protein, so each entry shows the most common genes and DNA. The V and J calls, along with clone size, are taken from TCRdb and not from the paper's own processing. Across this sample there are 15,000 to 20,000 distinct CDR3 sequences, with around 10% seen only once. The top ten clones comprise 3.1% of the sample.

Summary of the overall study and its limitations: By Jaccard index and by the count of highly shared sequences, healthy controls shared more CDR3s between individuals than HIV+ patients did. HIV-infected repertoires had significantly higher mean Gini indices than controls, possibly reflecting oligoclonality. Significantly different mean usage between HIV-infected patients and controls was observed for eight alpha and eight beta V genes. Most CMV-associated CDR3s became more frequent during therapy, although their change was not significant, whereas HIV-associated CDR3s showed a significant decrease in frequency. Compared with untreated HIV+ repertoires, healthy control repertoires had roughly threefold more distinct CDR3s and higher Shannon diversity. Alpha-beta chain pairing was not determined in the samples. In the study, no determination of donor HLA types was made. Unequal numbers of distinct sequences between patients and controls complicated comparisons, and size-matching overweighted rare events from HIV-infected data. The dynamics of distinct T-cell subpopulations could not be separated, and sequencing depth was restricted, because whole blood was used. The study cohorts differed slightly in age and sex profile, but those differences did not account for the observed differences in diversity. In size-matched repertoire data, the apparent post-therapy recovery of the Gini index in HIV-infected patients was not replicated. Alpha-chain CDR3s from MAIT cells occurred at high frequency in healthy controls but were severely depleted in HIV+ repertoires. Processing was restricted to sixteen HIV-infected individuals, which the authors judged to be a major constraint on the generalizability of the findings.

This clonotype originated in an adult in good health. Recombination connected TRBV7-9 to TRBJ1-5; the D gene is perhaps TRBD1, from 5 matching bases. What was sequenced was blood. Here the CDR3 is given as CASGDSNQPQHF. The nucleotides read TGTGCCAGCGGGGACAGCAATCAGCCCCAGCATTTT.